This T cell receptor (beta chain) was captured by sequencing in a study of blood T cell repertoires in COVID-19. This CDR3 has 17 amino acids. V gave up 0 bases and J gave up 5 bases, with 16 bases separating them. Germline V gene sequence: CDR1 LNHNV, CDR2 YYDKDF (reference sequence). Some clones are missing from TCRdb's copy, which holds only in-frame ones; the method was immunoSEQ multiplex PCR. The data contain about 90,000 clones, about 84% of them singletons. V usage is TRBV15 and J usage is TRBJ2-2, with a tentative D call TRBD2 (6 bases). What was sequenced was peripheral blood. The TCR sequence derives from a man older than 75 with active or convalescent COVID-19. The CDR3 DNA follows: TGTGCCACCAGCAGAGATTCGTACGGGGGTCAGACCGGGGAGCTGTTTTTT. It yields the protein CATSRDSYGGQTGELFF.